Listed below are T cell receptor beta chains from one sample, sequenced in a study of blood T cell repertoires in COVID-19. Repertoires were generated with immunoSEQ multiplex PCR, while TCRdb's copy carries only in-frame clones and drops some. The table records about 120,000 clones, just under 90% of them present only once. The sequenced material came from peripheral blood. These receptors were taken from a woman aged 45 to 65 with acute or convalescent COVID-19. The CDR3 runs from the conserved cysteine through the conserved F or W. The order of the fields is V gene, D gene, clone size, J gene, CDR3 DNA, CDR3 protein. D genes are given only for firm matches. The listing skips clone size in some rows; elsewhere it reads once, few, many or a size class.

TRBV9	TRBD2	-	TRBJ2-2	TGTGCCAGCAGCGGACTAGCGGACACCGGGGAGCTGTTTTTT	CASSGLADTGELFF
TRBV7-2	TRBD2	-	TRBJ2-3	TGTGCCAGCAGCTTTACCCCGACTAGCCCGCGGGCAGATACGCAGTATTTT	CASSFTPTSPRADTQYF
TRBV5-4	-	-	TRBJ2-7	TGTGCCAGCAGCTTAGGGGGGAGGGACGAGCAGTACTTC	CASSLGGRDEQYF
TRBV10-3	-	few	TRBJ2-7	TGTGCCGTAGGGGACTCCAACTCCTACGAGCAGTACTTC	CAVGDSNSYEQYF
TRBV30	TRBD1	once	TRBJ2-2	TGTGCCTGGAGCGGACAGGCGACCGGGGAGCTGTTTTTT	CAWSGQATGELFF
TRBV27	-	-	TRBJ2-7	TGTGCCAGCAGTCCCCGAGCAGGGATGCACGAGCAGTACTTC	CASSPRAGMHEQYF
TRBV5-1	-	-	TRBJ1-1	TGCGCCAGCAGCCAAGAGACAGCCTCGAACACTGAAGCTTTCTTT	CASSQETASNTEAFF
TRBV5-1	TRBD2	once	TRBJ2-3	TGCGCCAGCAGCTTGGCTCTAGCGGGGCGTTACACAGATACGCAGTATTTT	CASSLALAGRYTDTQYF
TRBV5-4	TRBD2	few	TRBJ2-2	TGTGCCAGCAGCCCGCGGGGGGGTGACACCGGGGAGCTGTTTTTT	CASSPRGGDTGELFF
TRBV5-1	-	-	TRBJ1-1	TGCGCCAGCAGCCCCGGACAGAACACTGAAGCTTTCTTT	CASSPGQNTEAFF
TRBV11-3	-	-	TRBJ2-2	TGTGCCAGCAGCTTTTTAGGGGGCACCGGGGAGCTGTTTTTT	CASSFLGGTGELFF
TRBV7-9	TRBD1	-	TRBJ1-1	TGTGCCAGCAGCCCCCGGACAGGGAACACTGAAGCTTTCTTT	CASSPRTGNTEAFF
TRBV2	TRBD1	-	TRBJ1-1	TGTGCCAACAGAACAGGGGCTGGGACTGAAGCTTTCTTT	CANRTGAGTEAFF
TRBV11-2	-	-	TRBJ2-1	TGTGCCAGCAGCTCCGCGGGTAGCAAGTACAATGAGCAGTTCTTC	CASSSAGSKYNEQFF
TRBV4-1	TRBD2	few	TRBJ2-3	TGCGCCAGCAGCCCCCTGATGGCGGGGGGACCCACAGATACGCAGTATTTT	CASSPLMAGGPTDTQYF
TRBV14	TRBD1	-	TRBJ1-2	TGTGCCAGCAGCCAGGGGACAGGGAACAACTATGGCTACACCTTC	CASSQGTGNNYGYTF
TRBV7-2	TRBD1	-	TRBJ1-2	TGTGCCAGCAGCTTGACAGGGGGACTATATGGCTACACCTTC	CASSLTGGLYGYTF
TRBV7-9	TRBD2	-	TRBJ2-7	TGTGCCAGCAGTCTACACCTACTAGCGGGGGTCTCCTACGAGCAGTACTTC	CASSLHLLAGVSYEQYF
TRBV24-1	TRBD2	-	TRBJ2-5	TGTGCCACCAGTGATTTGCCTAGCGGGGTGGGAGAGACCCAGTACTTC	CATSDLPSGVGETQYF
TRBV27	TRBD1	few	TRBJ1-6	TGTGCCAGCACGCCTCGACAGGGGAGTCTAAATTCACCCCTCCACTTT	CASTPRQGSLNSPLHF
TRBV30	-	-	TRBJ1-5	TGTGCCTGGAGTGTACCAGGGAAGCCCCAGCATTTT	CAWSVPGKPQHF
TRBV7-3	TRBD2	-	TRBJ2-3	TGTGCCAGCAGCTTAATTTTGCAGCGGGGGGAAAAAGATACGCAGTATTTT	CASSLILQRGEKDTQYF
TRBV7-8	TRBD2	-	TRBJ2-7	TGTGCCAGCAGCTCTGGACTAGCGGGACCCTACGAGCAGTACTTC	CASSSGLAGPYEQYF
TRBV3-1/TRBV3-2	-	few	TRBJ1-5	TGTGCCAGCAGCCTACAGGCTAATCAGCCCCAGCATTTT	CASSLQANQPQHF
TRBV10-2	-	-	TRBJ2-1	TGCGCCAGCAGTGAAGCGGTGTACAATGAGCAGTTCTTC	CASSEAVYNEQFF
TRBV18	-	-	TRBJ2-7	TGTGCCAGCTCACTTCGAGCTAGCGACATCTCCTACGAGCAGTACTTC	CASSLRASDISYEQYF
TRBV29-1	-	-	TRBJ1-1	TGCAGCGTTGTTGCCGAGGGGGATAAAGCTTTCTTT	CSVVAEGDKAFF
TRBV9	-	-	TRBJ1-3	TGTGCCAGCAGCGAGGGGGTCGGAAACACCATATATTTT	CASSEGVGNTIYF
TRBV19	TRBD1	-	TRBJ1-2	TGTGCCAGTAAGGCAGGGGGAACGGGCTATGGCTACACCTTC	CASKAGGTGYGYTF